The present T cell receptor (beta chain) was sequenced within a study of somatic mutations in cytotoxic T cells in rheumatoid arthritis. Whole-study context: Certain V beta antibody-stained T-cell populations, V beta1+ cells sequenced for TCRB among them, were flow-sorted to nearly 100% purity.

Assay used: immunoSEQ multiplex PCR; TCRdb lists only in-frame clones, some missing. The sample carries approximately 20,000 clones, about 90% recorded once. Each healthy control was a blood donor; the group had a median age of roughly 57 years (range roughly 21-75), and around 60% were female. This CDR3 has 17 amino acids. Germline CDR1 and CDR2: SNHLY and FYNNEI. V gave up 5 bases and J gave up 4 bases; unmatched junction bases: 16. V and J are TRBV2 and TRBJ1-1, with 7 nucleotides matching TRBD1. This receptor was identified in a man in his forties or fifties in good health. The source material was CD8+ T cells sorted from blood. This CDR3 reads CASSPSPGTATGTEAFF. The CDR3 DNA reads TGTGCCAGCAGTCCTTCACCCGGGACAGCAACGGGCACTGAAGCTTTCTTT. The complete variable domain, with remaining parts taken from reference TRBV2 and TRBJ1-1, reads EPEVTQTPSHQVTQMGQEVILRCVPISNHLYFYWYRQILGQKVEFLVSFYNNEISEKSEIFDDQFSVERPDGSNFTLKIRSTKLEDSAMYFCASSPSPGTATGTEAFFGQGTRLTVV.